The rows below give T cell receptor beta chains drawn from one sample of a study of shared clonotypes between healthy human individuals. Assay used: immunoSEQ multiplex PCR; TCRdb lists only in-frame clones, some missing. Among more than 2 million clones listed, 85% to 95% were seen once. Sequencing was done on a sample of naive CD4+ T cells sorted from blood. The source is a man aged 18 to 30 in good health. CDR3s leave out the opening cysteine and the closing phenylalanine or tryptophan.

>TRBV7-2|TRBJ2-3
ASSLGTGRTDTQY
>TRBV30|TRBJ2-3
AWSNLAGGKDTQY
>TRBV2|TRBJ2-7
ASSDPGEQY
>TRBV20-1|TRBJ1-2
SAIRNGYT
>TRBV7-9|TRBJ2-3
ASSLDAPQY
>TRBV5-1|TRBJ2-3
ASSFTTGNTDTQY
>TRBV6-6|TRBJ1-4
ASSFPGIGNEKLF
>TRBV5-1|TRBJ1-6
ASSPDRALNSPLH
>TRBV28|TRBJ1-5
ASSLSGMGSRNQPQH
>TRBV5-4|TRBJ1-1
ASSLGYRREAF
>TRBV7-2|TRBJ2-4
ASSLTGTENIQY
>TRBV28|TRBJ1-2
ASSLPGQLYGYT
>TRBV28|TRBJ1-1
ASSETLWDRGNGAF
>TRBV7-2|TRBJ2-5
ASSLGRLDPVHLETQY
>TRBV7-9|TRBJ1-2
ASSYPPRDRNYGYT
>TRBV6-5|TRBJ1-4
ASSYRAGNNEKLF
>TRBV30|TRBJ2-7
AWSPFGGPYEQY
>TRBV6-5|TRBJ1-1
ASTRALRDTEAF
>TRBV18|TRBJ2-2
ASSPRRGDTGELF
>TRBV12-5|TRBJ2-7
ASGLVVDRGSYEQY
>TRBV19|TRBJ1-4
ASSPTGTGDEKLF
>TRBV10-3|TRBJ2-7
AISPGSASYEQY
>TRBV6-5|TRBJ1-1
ASSFSGGRVRTEAF
>TRBV2|TRBJ2-1
ASSEIIAGEEQF
>TRBV28|TRBJ1-5
ASSLWSDSRTSQPQH
>TRBV6-1|NA
ASIPVEPGDEQY
>TRBV5-6|TRBJ2-2
ASSPDRARHNGELF
>TRBV5-1|TRBJ2-7
ASSFGRLQKDEQY
>TRBV18|TRBJ1-1
ASSLGQDTEAF
>TRBV4-1|TRBJ2-3
ASSQIGRTDTQY
>TRBV18|TRBJ1-1
ASSDTEAF
>TRBV4-1|TRBJ1-6
ASSQVDRDLSPLH
>TRBV29-1|TRBJ2-7
SVETSERYEQY
>TRBV2|TRBJ1-1
ASRYTGDTEAF
>TRBV4-1|TRBJ2-5
ASSQIAGVETQY
>TRBV5-1|TRBJ2-7
ASRVSGIYEQY
>TRBV7-9|TRBJ1-6
ASSLAAAGNSPLH
>TRBV10-2|TRBJ1-6
ASSEGQGPGSPLH
>TRBV7-2|TRBJ2-1
ASKWAGGYEQF
>TRBV11-2|TRBJ2-1
ASSLVGGTSYVEQF
>TRBV4-3|TRBJ1-2
ASSQGQGYGYT
>TRBV6-5|TRBJ1-3
ASSSPGQGKNTIY
>TRBV19|TRBJ1-5
ASSIPQSNQPQH
>TRBV6-1|TRBJ2-1
ASSVETSGVGAYNEQF
>TRBV6-5|TRBJ1-1
ATRGQTLGAF
>TRBV6-5|TRBJ2-7
ASTSGRSEQY
>TRBV7-2|TRBJ2-5
ASSPAGTGVRTQY
>TRBV5-1|TRBJ1-2
ASSWEGDNYGYT
>TRBV7-9|TRBJ2-3
ASSSSNAGTTDTQY
>TRBV7-9|TRBJ2-2
ASSLGQGYTGELF
>TRBV6-1|TRBJ2-3
ASSELKRGISTDTQY
>TRBV27|TRBJ1-1
ASSSHRMNTEAF
>TRBV9|TRBJ1-1
ASRGQGMNTEAF
>TRBV6-1|TRBJ1-4
ASRDWAGANEKLF
>TRBV6-1|TRBJ1-6
ASSGVDGVNWRTLH
>TRBV4-2|TRBJ2-1
ASSPAAGGGAYNEQF
>TRBV30|TRBJ2-5
AWKAGATQY
>TRBV30|TRBJ2-2
AWSVGRRGYPGELF
>TRBV15|TRBJ2-7
ATSRDPVTTPYYEQY